The source of this TCR beta chain is a study of blood T cells in healthy people across ages. V was clipped by 3 bases and J by 1 base; unmatched bases: 10. The CDR3 is 18 amino acids. The germline V gene encodes CDR1 MNHEY and CDR2 SVGEGT. Researchers collected around 11 milliliters of peripheral blood from every single donor. The authors ran a second PCR of 7 to 11 cycles using a sample-barcoded 5' primer and a J-beta primer mix. TCRdb re-called the 5' RACE reads through MiXCR, storing one row per CDR3 protein. The table includes about 680,000 distinct CDR3 sequences, over 45% detected once. The chain couples TRBV6-2 or TRBV6-3 to TRBJ2-3, with 10 bases that match TRBD2. This receptor was taken from a woman aged 55-70 years in good health. The sequenced sample was blood. The CDR3 reads CASSYSLEREGRTDTQYF. In DNA form, the CDR3 reads TGTGCCAGCAGTTATTCTCTGGAGCGGGAGGGCCGCACAGATACGCAGTATTTT.